This TCR beta chain was recorded in a study of CD8 T cells in ankylosing spondylitis (dated by TCRdb to the late 2010s). The study in broad terms: T cell receptor beta repertoires were profiled in healthy donors and ankylosing spondylitis patients so that disease-linked TCR variants could be found. The whole study cohort included 85 to 120 healthy donors and about two dozen ankylosing spondylitis patients. Samples of peripheral blood were taken, and for ankylosing spondylitis patients, synovial fluid was collected as well. Study-wide findings and limitations: Some motif variants had previously been reported in the synovial fluid and blood of reactive arthritis patients, which suggests shared mechanisms of disease initiation. Blood from ankylosing spondylitis patients appeared to be characterized by a TCR beta motif made up of several highly homologous amino acid variants. A CD8+ phenotype was shown by the disease-linked clones, which were found at relatively low frequencies in peripheral blood. The disease-linked clones were reported as significantly enriched in matched synovial fluid samples from ankylosing spondylitis patients.

Sequencing was carried out with an Illumina HiSeq 2500. Quantitative 5'-RACE with molecular barcodes was used to prepare TCR beta libraries. In the authors' own workflow: To identify disease-linked TCR variants, a new computational method was used, one built on a probabilistic model of VDJ rearrangement. Through fastp at Q25 and MiXCR, TCRdb rebuilt clones from the public reads, retaining in-frame beta chains. Under each unique CDR3 protein, matching rows form one entry showing the most common genes and DNA. Clone size and V and J calls follow TCRdb, not the original study. The sample data list more than 200,000 distinct CDR3 sequences, and under 30% of these were observed just once. The ten largest make up roughly 0.6% of the sample. This clonotype was detected many times. Its antigen remains unidentified. No per-base quality is available; no much larger clone lies one base away. The clonotype comes from a male donor with ankylosing spondylitis or in good health (not recorded which). The sequencing sample was made of blood, either unsorted or a sorted T cell fraction (not recorded which).

The nucleotide sequence reads TGTGCCACCAGCAGAGGACAGGGTGGAGATACGCAGTATTTT. Translation gives CATSRGQGGDTQYF. Rearrangement joined TRBV15 to TRBJ2-3; TRBD1 lines up with 7 middle nucleotides. Sequences LNHNV (CDR1) and YYDKDF (CDR2) are obtained from the germline V gene (reference sequence). Its CDR3 holds 14 amino acids, cysteine through phenylalanine. Only the CDR3 region is kept as DNA, spanning 42 bases read in frame from base 1. Ends trimmed: V by 1 base, J by 5 bases; bases unmatched to a gene: 3.